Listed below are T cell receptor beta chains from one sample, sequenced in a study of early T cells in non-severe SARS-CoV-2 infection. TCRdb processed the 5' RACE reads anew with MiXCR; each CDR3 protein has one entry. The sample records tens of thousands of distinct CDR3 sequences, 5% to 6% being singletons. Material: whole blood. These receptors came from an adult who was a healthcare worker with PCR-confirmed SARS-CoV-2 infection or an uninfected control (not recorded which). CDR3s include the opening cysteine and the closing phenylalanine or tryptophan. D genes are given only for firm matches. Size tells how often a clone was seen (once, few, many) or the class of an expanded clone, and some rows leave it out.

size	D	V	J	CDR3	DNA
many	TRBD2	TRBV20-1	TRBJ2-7	CSARKPGTSGIMYEQYF	TGCAGTGCTAGAAAACCGGGGACTAGCGGGATAATGTACGAGCAGTACTTC
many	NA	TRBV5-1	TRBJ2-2	CASSLEGTGELFF	TGCGCCAGCAGCTTGGAAGGGACCGGGGAGCTGTTTTTT
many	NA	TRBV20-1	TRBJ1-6	CSARDRGNSPLHF	TGCAGTGCTAGAGATCGGGGGAACTCACCCCTCCACTTT
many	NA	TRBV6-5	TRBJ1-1	CASRNRLRGTEAFF	TGTGCCAGCAGGAATAGGCTCCGTGGCACTGAAGCTTTCTTT
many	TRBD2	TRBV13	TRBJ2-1	CASSFQRDHSEQFF	TGTGCCAGCAGCTTCCAGCGGGACCATAGTGAGCAGTTCTTC
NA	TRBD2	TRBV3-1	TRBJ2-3	CASSPSSAGGTDTQYF	TGTGCCAGCAGCCCCTCTTCCGCGGGGGGCACAGATACGCAGTATTTT
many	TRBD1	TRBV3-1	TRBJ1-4	CASSPGTGGEKLFF	TGTGCCAGCAGCCCTGGGACAGGGGGCGAAAAACTGTTTTTT
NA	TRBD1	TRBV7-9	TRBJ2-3	CASSQPGGGGDTQYF	TGTGCCAGCAGCCAACCAGGGGGTGGCGGAGATACGCAGTATTTT
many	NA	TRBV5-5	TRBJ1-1	CASSLEQGTTDTEAFF	TGTGCCAGCAGCTTGGAGCAGGGGACCACGGACACTGAAGCTTTCTTT
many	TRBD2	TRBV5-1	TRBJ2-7	CASSLVAGGYEQYF	TGCGCCAGCAGCTTGGTAGCGGGAGGCTACGAGCAGTACTTC
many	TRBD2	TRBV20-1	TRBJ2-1	CSARDLSSGRAGQFF	TGCAGTGCTAGAGATCTCTCTAGCGGGAGGGCTGGGCAGTTCTTC
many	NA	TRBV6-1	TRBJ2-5	CASSADGTQETQYF	TGTGCCAGCAGCGCGGACGGGACCCAAGAGACCCAGTACTTC
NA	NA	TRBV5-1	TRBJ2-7	CASSLQTPSYEQYF	TGCGCCAGCAGCTTACAGACCCCGTCCTACGAGCAGTACTTC
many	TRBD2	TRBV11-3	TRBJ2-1	CASSPGGPNEQFF	TGTGCCAGCAGCCCGGGAGGTCCCAATGAGCAGTTCTTC
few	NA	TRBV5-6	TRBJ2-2	CASSLTSGPNTGELFF	TGTGCCAGCAGCTTGACGTCCGGACCGAACACCGGGGAGCTGTTTTTT
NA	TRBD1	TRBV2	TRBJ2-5	CASIGTGTKGTQYF	TGTGCCAGCATCGGGACAGGGACAAAAGGGACCCAGTACTTC
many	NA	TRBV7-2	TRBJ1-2	CASSFNTGNYGYTF	TGTGCCAGCAGCTTTAACACAGGGAATTATGGCTACACCTTC
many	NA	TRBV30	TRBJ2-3	CAWSVKGPDTQYF	TGTGCCTGGAGTGTAAAAGGGCCGGATACGCAGTATTTT
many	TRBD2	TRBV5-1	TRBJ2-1	CASSFSSGTYNEQFF	TGCGCCAGCAGCTTTTCTAGCGGCACCTACAATGAGCAGTTCTTC
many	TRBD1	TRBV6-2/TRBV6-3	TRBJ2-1	CASSLIRGKGEQFF	TGTGCCAGCAGTTTGATCAGGGGGAAGGGTGAGCAGTTCTTC
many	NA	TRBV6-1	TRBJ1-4	CASRDRQAVNEKLFF	TGTGCCAGCAGAGATAGACAGGCCGTTAATGAAAAACTGTTTTTT
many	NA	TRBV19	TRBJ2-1	CASSRGATEQFF	TGTGCCAGTAGTAGGGGGGCGACTGAGCAGTTCTTC
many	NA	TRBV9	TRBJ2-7	CASSAEGGAREQYF	TGTGCCAGCAGCGCCGAGGGGGGGGCGCGCGAGCAGTACTTC
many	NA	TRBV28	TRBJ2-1	CASNTGINHNEQFF	TGTGCCAGCAACACAGGGATAAACCACAATGAGCAGTTCTTC
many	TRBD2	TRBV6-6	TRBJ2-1	CASRGDISGHYEQFF	TGTGCCAGCAGGGGGGATATTAGCGGGCATTATGAGCAGTTCTTC
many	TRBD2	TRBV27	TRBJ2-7	CASRNSGRSNEQYF	TGTGCCAGCAGGAATAGCGGGAGAAGTAACGAGCAGTACTTC
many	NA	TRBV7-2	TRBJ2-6	CASSLAGSGANVLTF	TGTGCCAGCAGCTTAGCGGGTAGTGGGGCCAACGTCCTGACTTTC
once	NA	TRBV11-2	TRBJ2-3	CASSRLLGSTDTQYF	TGTGCCAGCAGCCGCCTTCTAGGAAGCACAGATACGCAGTATTTT
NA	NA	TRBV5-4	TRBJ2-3	CASSPGQVPDTQYF	TGTGCCAGCAGCCCGGGACAAGTGCCAGATACGCAGTATTTT
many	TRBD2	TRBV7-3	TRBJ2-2	CASSPGGAGGELFF	TGTGCCAGCAGCCCCGGGGGGGCTGGCGGGGAGCTGTTTTTT
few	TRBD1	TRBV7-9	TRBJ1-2	CASSHELVNRQGFNYGYTF	TGTGCCAGCAGCCATGAGCTGGTCAATAGACAGGGGTTTAACTATGGCTACACCTTC
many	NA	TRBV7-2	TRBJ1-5	CASSLAGYGQPQHF	TGTGCCAGCAGCTTAGCAGGGTATGGGCAGCCCCAGCATTTT
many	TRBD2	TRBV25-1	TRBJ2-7	CASSEAGGSEQYF	TGTGCCAGCAGTGAAGCTGGCGGGAGCGAGCAGTACTTC
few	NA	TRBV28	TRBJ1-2	CASSSGGAEDYGYTF	TGTGCCAGCAGTTCGGGGGGGGCGGAGGACTATGGCTACACCTTC
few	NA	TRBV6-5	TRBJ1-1	CASSRLHTEAFF	TGTGCCAGCAGCCGACTCCACACTGAAGCTTTCTTT
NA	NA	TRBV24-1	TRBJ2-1	CATSDLGQEFF	TGTGCCACCAGTGATTTGGGACAAGAGTTCTTC
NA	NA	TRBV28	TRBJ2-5	CASSTPLAGSQETQYF	TGTGCCAGCAGTACCCCTTTGGCGGGATCGCAAGAGACCCAGTACTTC
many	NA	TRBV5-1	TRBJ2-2	CASSLGGTNTGELFF	TGCGCCAGCAGCTTAGGCGGGACGAACACCGGGGAGCTGTTTTTT
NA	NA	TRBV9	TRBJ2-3	CASSKNEILFKADTQYF	TGTGCCAGCAGCAAAAATGAGATCTTGTTTAAGGCAGATACGCAGTATTTT
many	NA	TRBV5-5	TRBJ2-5	CASSLIWSGGETQYF	TGTGCCAGCAGCTTGATCTGGTCCGGGGGAGAGACCCAGTACTTC
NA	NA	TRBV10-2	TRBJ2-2	CASSGGAFEGTGELFF	TGCGCCAGCAGTGGGGGGGCCTTCGAGGGCACCGGGGAGCTGTTTTTT
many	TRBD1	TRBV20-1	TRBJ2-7	CSARRMGQETYEQYF	TGCAGTGCTAGAAGGATGGGACAGGAAACCTACGAGCAGTACTTC